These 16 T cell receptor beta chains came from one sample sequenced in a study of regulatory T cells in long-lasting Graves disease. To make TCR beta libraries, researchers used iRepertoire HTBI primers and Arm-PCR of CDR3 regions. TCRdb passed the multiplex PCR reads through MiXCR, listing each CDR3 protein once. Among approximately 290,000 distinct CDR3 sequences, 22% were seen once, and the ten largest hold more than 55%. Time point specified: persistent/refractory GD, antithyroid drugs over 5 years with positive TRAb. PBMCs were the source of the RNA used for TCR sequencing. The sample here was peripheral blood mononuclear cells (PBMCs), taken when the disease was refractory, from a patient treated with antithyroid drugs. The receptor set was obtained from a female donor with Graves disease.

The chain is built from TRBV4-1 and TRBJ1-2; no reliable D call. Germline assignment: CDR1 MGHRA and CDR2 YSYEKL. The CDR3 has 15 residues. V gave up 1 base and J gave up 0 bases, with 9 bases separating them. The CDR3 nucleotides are TGCGCCAGCAGCCAAGGGGTTATAGCTAACTATGGCTACACCTTC. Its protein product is CASSQGVIANYGYTF.

CDR3 residues: CASRRDRGFQPQHF. CDR3 DNA: TGTGCCAGCAGGCGGGACAGGGGATTTCAGCCCCAGCATTTT. V and J are TRBV2 and TRBJ1-5; 10 positions match TRBD1. V was clipped by 6 bases and J by 6 bases; unmatched bases: 5. Germline V gene sequence: CDR1 SNHLY, CDR2 FYNNEI. The CDR3 sequence is 14 residues long.

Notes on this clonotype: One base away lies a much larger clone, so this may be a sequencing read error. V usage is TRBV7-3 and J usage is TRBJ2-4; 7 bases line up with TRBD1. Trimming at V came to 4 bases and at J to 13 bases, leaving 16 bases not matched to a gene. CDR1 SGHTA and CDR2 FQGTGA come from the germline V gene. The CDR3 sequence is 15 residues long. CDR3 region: CASSSGQVLRNEQYF. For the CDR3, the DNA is TGTGCCAGCAGCTCCGGACAGGTCCTTCGTAATGAGCAGTACTTC.

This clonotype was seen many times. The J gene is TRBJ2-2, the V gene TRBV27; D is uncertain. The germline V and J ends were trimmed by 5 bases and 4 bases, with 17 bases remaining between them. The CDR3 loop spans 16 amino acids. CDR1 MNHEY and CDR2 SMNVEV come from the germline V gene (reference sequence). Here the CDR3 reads CASSPPGGSTTGELFF. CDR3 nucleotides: TGTGCCAGCAGTCCACCCGGTGGCTCGACCACCGGGGAGCTGTTTTTT.

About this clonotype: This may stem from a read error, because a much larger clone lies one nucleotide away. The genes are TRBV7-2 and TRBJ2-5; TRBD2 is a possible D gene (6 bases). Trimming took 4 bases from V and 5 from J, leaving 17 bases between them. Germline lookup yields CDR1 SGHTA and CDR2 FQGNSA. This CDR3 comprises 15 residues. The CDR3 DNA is TGTGCCAGCAGCTACCCTCTCAGCGCGGGGGAGACCCAGTACTTC. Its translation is CASSYPLSAGETQYF.

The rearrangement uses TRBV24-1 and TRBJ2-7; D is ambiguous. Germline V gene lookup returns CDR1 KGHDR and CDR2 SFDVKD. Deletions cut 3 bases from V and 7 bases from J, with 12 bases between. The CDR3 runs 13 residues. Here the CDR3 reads CATSDGSLPEQYF. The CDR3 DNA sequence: TGTGCCACCAGTGATGGGTCCCTGCCTGAGCAGTACTTC.

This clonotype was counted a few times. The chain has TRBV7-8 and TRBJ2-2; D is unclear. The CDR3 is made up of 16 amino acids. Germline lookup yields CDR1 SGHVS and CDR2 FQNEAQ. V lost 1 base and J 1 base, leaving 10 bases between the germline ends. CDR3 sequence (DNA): TGTGCCAGCAGCTTAGTAGTTGGCGGGAACACCGGGGAGCTGTTTTTT. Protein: CASSLVVGGNTGELFF.

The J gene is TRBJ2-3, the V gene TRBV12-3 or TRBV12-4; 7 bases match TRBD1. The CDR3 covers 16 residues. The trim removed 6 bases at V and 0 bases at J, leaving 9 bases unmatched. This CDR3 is CASRLYRDSSTDTQYF. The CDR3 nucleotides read TGTGCCAGCAGATTATACCGGGACAGCAGCACAGATACGCAGTATTTT.

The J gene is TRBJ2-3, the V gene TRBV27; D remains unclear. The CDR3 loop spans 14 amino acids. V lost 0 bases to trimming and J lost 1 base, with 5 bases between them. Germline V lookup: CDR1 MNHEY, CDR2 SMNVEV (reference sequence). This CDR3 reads CASSLSRRTDTQYF. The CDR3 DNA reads TGTGCCAGCAGTTTATCCCGACGCACAGATACGCAGTATTTT.

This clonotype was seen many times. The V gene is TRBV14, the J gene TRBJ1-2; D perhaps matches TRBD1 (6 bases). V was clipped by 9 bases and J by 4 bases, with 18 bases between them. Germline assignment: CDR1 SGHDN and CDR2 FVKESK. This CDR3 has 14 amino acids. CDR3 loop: CARMGQLGSYGYTF. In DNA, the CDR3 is TGTGCCAGGATGGGACAATTGGGATCCTATGGCTACACCTTC.

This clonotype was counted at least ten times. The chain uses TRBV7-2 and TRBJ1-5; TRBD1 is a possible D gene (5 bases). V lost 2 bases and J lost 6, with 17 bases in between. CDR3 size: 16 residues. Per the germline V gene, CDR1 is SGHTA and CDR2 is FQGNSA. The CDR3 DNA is TGTGCCAGCAGCTTAAGGATTGGAGGGGCCCTTCAGCCCCAGCATTTT. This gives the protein CASSLRIGGALQPQHF.

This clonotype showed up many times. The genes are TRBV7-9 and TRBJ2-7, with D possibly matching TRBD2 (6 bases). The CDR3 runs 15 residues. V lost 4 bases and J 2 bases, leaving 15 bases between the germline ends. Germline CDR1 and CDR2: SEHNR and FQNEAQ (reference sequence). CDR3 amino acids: CASSSAGPTPYEQYF. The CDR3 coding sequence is TGTGCCAGCAGCTCGGCGGGACCCACCCCCTACGAGCAGTACTTC.

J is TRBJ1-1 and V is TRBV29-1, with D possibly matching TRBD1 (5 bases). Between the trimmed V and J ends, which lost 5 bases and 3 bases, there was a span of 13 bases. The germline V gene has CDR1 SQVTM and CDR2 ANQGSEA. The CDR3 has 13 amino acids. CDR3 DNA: TGCAGCGTTCGACAGCAGGGCGACACTGAAGCTTTCTTT. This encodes CSVRQQGDTEAFF.

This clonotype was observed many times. The CDR3 nucleotides read TGCAGTGCTACCGTCACAGGGGGGTTGGTTCAGCCCCAGCATTTT. Translating it yields CSATVTGGLVQPQHF. The V gene is TRBV20-1, the J gene TRBJ1-5, with 8 bases identical to TRBD1. With 4 bases clipped from V and 6 bases from J, the junction kept 11 bases outside the gene matches. CDR1 and CDR2 from the germline V gene are DFQATT and SNEGSKA (reference sequence). The CDR3 spans 15 residues.

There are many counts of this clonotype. Here the CDR3 reads CASSTTRTSTDTQYF. The CDR3 bases are TGTGCCAGCAGCACCACTAGGACCAGCACAGATACGCAGTATTTT. The chain recombines TRBV7-2 with TRBJ2-3; a possible D gene is TRBD2 (5 bases). The length of the CDR3 is 15 residues. In germline, CDR1 is SGHTA, CDR2 FQGNSA. With 5 bases removed from V and 0 bases from J, the gap between germline ends came to 12 bases.

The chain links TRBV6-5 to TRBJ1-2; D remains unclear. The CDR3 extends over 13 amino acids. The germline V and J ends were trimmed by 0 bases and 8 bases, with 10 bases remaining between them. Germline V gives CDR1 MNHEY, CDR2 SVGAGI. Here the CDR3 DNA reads TGTGCCAGCAGTTACTCCCCAGGAAGCGGCTACACCTTC. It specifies CASSYSPGSGYTF.